The following is a T cell receptor beta chain sequence with its context. Its antigen is not known. Several immunoSEQ plates received, in even portions, the genomic DNA of each subset. The data were produced by immunoSEQ multiplex PCR, yet TCRdb's version contains in-frame clones alone and is incomplete. This table holds 1.4 million to 1.5 million clones, approximately 97% found once. This sample was included in a study of shared clonotypes between healthy human individuals. Study-wide results and limits: For naive CD4 cells, roughly 4.6% of clonotypes were shared across a handful of donors. Investigators collected only blood, and repertoires in tissues likely differ.

Negatively enriched CD4+ T cells were divided by CD45RA into naive and memory. Deletions cut 4 bases from V and 4 bases from J, with 11 bases between. This CDR3 spans 13 amino acids. From germline, CDR1 is GTSNPN and CDR2 SVGIG (reference sequence). This sequence joins TRBV30 and TRBJ1-5, with a tentative D call TRBD1 (5 bases). The sequence was collected from a man aged 25 to 45 in good health. The sequenced material came from naive CD4+ T cells sorted from blood. Subset denoted: CD45RA+ positively selected. CDR3 in DNA: TGTGCCTGGACCCCGGGGCCTAATCAGCCCCAGCATTTT. Protein: CAWTPGPNQPQHF.